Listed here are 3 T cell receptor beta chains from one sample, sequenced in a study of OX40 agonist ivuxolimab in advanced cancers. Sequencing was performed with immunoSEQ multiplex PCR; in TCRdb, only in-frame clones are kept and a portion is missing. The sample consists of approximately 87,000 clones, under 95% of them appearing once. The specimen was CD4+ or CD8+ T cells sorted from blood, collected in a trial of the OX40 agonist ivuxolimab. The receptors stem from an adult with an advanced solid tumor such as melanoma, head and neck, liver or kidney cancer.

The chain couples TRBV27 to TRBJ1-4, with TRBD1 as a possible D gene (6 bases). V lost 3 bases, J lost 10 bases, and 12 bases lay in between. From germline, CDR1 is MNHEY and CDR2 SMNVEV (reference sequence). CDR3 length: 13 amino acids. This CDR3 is CASSFSPRGKLFF. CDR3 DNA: TGTGCCAGCAGTTTCAGCCCCAGGGGAAAACTGTTTTTT.

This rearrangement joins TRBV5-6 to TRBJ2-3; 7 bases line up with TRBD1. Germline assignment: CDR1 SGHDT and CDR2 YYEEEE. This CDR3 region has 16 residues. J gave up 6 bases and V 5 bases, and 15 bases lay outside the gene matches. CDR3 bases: TGTGCCAGCAGGTATTCAGAGGGGGCCCGTTTGGATACGCAGTATTTT. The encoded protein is CASRYSEGARLDTQYF.

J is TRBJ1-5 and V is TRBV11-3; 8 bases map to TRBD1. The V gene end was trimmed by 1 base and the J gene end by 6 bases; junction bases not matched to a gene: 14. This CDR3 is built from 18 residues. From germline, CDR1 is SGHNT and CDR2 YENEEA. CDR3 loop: CASSLGSWDRPHSQPQHF. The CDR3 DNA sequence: TGTGCCAGCAGCTTAGGTAGCTGGGACAGGCCTCACAGTCAGCCCCAGCATTTT.